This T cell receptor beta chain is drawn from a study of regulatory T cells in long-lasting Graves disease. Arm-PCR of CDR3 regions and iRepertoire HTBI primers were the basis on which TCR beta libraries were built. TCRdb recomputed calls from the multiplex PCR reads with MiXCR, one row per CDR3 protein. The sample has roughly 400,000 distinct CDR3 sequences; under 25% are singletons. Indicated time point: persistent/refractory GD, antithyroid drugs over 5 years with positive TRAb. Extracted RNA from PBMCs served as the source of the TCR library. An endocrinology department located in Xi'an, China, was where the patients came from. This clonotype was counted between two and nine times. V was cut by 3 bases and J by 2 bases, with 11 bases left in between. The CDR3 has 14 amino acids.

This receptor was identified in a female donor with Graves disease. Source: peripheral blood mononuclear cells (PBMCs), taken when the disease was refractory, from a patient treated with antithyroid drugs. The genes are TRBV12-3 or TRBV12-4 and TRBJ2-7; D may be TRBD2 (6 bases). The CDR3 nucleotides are TGTGCCAGCAGTTTCAGACGGGGGACCTACGAGCAGTACTTC. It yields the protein CASSFRRGTYEQYF.